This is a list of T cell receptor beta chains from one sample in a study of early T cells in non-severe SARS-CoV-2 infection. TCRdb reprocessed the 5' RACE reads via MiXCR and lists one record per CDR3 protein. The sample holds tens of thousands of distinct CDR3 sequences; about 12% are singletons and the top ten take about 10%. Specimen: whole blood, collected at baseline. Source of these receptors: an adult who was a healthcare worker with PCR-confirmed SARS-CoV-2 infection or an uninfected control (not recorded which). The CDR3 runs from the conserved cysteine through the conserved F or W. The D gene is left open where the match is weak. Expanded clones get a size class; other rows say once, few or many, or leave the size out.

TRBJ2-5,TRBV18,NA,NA,CASSPPASVETQYF,TGTGCCAGCTCGCCACCGGCTAGCGTGGAGACCCAGTACTTC
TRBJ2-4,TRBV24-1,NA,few,CATASTEGAKNIQYF,TGTGCCACCGCCTCGACAGAAGGGGCCAAAAACATTCAGTACTTC
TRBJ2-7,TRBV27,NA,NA,CASSPSRLGDEQYF,TGTGCCAGCAGCCCAAGCAGGCTCGGGGACGAGCAGTACTTC
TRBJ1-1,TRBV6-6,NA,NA,CASSYEAFAAFF,TGTGCCAGCAGTTACGAGGCCTTTGCGGCTTTCTTT
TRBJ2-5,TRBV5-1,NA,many,CASSLFDSQETQYF,TGCGCCAGCAGCTTGTTCGACAGCCAAGAGACCCAGTACTTC
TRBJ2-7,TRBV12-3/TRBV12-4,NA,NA,CASSRSSYEQYF,TGTGCCAGCAGCCGGAGCTCCTACGAGCAGTACTTC
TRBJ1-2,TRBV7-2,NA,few,CASSLDGAYDYGYTF,TGTGCCAGCAGCTTGGACGGCGCGTACGACTATGGCTACACCTTC
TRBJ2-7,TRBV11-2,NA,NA,CASSLEVSGDEQYF,TGTGCCAGCAGCTTAGAAGTCTCGGGGGACGAGCAGTACTTC
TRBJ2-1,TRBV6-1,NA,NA,CASSERGKILYNEQFF,TGTGCCAGCAGTGAAAGGGGCAAAATACTATACAATGAGCAGTTCTTC
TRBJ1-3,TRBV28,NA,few,CASSFLPGAGNTIYF,TGTGCCAGCAGTTTTCTCCCAGGGGCCGGAAACACCATATATTTT
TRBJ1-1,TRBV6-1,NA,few,CASSEAVGNTEAFF,TGTGCCAGCAGTGAAGCGGTCGGAAACACTGAAGCTTTCTTT
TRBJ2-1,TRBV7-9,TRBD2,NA,CASRPVTGGPRNEQFF,TGTGCCAGCCGCCCTGTTACGGGGGGGCCGAGGAATGAGCAGTTCTTC
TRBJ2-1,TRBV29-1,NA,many,CSVSQGGNEQFF,TGCAGCGTTAGTCAGGGAGGAAATGAGCAGTTCTTC
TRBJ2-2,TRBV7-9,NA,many,CASSSSPFNTGELFF,TGTGCCAGCAGCTCCTCCCCTTTTAACACCGGGGAGCTGTTTTTT
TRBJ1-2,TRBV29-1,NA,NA,CSVVGMGEGGYTF,TGCAGCGTTGTCGGCATGGGGGAGGGTGGCTACACCTTC
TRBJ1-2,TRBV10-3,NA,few,CAISYGNRNSGGYTF,TGTGCCATCAGCTATGGGAACAGAAATTCGGGAGGCTACACCTTC
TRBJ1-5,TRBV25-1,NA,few,CASSEPGGSNQPQHF,TGTGCCAGCAGTGAACCCGGCGGCAGTAATCAGCCCCAGCATTTT
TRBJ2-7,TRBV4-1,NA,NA,CASSQGGTGGEQYF,TGCGCCAGCAGCCAAGGGGGGACCGGAGGAGAGCAGTACTTC
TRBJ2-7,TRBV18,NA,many,CASSPAGDGEQYF,TGTGCCAGCTCACCCGCAGGGGATGGCGAGCAGTACTTC
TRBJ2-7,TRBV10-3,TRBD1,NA,CAISAPLGQGGEQHF,TGTGCCATCAGCGCACCTCTGGGACAGGGGGGAGAGCAGCACTTC
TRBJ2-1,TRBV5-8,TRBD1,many,CASSLVTGDNEQFF,TGTGCCAGCAGCTTGGTGACAGGGGACAATGAGCAGTTCTTC
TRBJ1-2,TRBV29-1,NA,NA,CSIKPQGPHGYTF,TGCAGCATCAAACCTCAGGGGCCCCATGGCTACACCTTC
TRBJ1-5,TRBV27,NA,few,CASSLYRGNSNQPQHF,TGTGCCAGCAGTCTATACCGGGGAAATAGCAATCAGCCCCAGCATTTT
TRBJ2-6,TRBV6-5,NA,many,CASSLGVTGANVLTF,TGTGCCAGCAGCTTAGGTGTTACTGGGGCCAACGTCCTGACTTTC
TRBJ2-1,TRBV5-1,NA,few,CASSSDPVGEQFF,TGCGCCAGCAGCTCCGACCCCGTGGGTGAGCAGTTCTTC
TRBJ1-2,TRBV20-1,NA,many,CSAVQGMNYGYTF,TGCAGTGCTGTACAGGGTATGAACTATGGCTACACCTTC
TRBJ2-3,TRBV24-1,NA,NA,CATSDPLTPGPDTQYF,TGTGCCACCAGTGACCCTCTGACACCAGGGCCAGATACGCAGTATTTT
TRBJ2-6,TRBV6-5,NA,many,CASSSARSGANVLTF,TGTGCCAGCAGTTCAGCCAGGTCTGGGGCCAACGTCCTGACTTTC
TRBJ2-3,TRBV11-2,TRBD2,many,CASSSFRAGIIIDTQYF,TGTGCCAGCAGCTCTTTCAGAGCGGGAATCATCATAGATACGCAGTATTTT
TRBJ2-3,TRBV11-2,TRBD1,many,CASSLDQGTGTDTQYF,TGTGCCAGCAGCTTAGATCAAGGGACAGGCACAGATACGCAGTATTTT
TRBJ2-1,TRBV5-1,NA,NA,CASSSAGTGYNEQFF,TGCGCCAGCAGCTCCGCGGGAACAGGGTACAATGAGCAGTTCTTC
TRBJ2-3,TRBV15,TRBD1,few,CATSGRRDRGTDTQYF,TGTGCCACCAGCGGTCGCCGGGACAGGGGCACAGATACGCAGTATTTT
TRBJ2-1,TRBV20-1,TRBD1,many,CSVTTGGSYNEQFF,TGCAGTGTCACAACAGGGGGCTCCTACAATGAGCAGTTCTTC
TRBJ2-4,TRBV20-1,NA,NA,CSARRELLAKNIQYF,TGCAGTGCTAGACGAGAATTATTAGCCAAAAACATTCAGTACTTC
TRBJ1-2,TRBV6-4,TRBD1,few,CASSDSPNGTDYGYTF,TGTGCCAGCAGTGACTCGCCAAACGGGACAGACTATGGCTACACCTTC
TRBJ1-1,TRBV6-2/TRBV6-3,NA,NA,CASRTIEGAEAFF,TGTGCCAGCAGAACCATCGAGGGCGCTGAAGCTTTCTTT
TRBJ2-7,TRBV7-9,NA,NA,CASSLRGAGNSYEQYF,TGTGCCAGCAGCTTAAGGGGAGCGGGTAACTCCTACGAGCAGTACTTC
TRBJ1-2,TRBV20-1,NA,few,CSARDNREYGYTF,TGCAGTGCTAGAGATAACAGGGAGTATGGCTACACCTTC
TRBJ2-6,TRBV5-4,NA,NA,CASSLPGSGANVLTF,TGTGCCAGCAGCTTACCTGGCTCTGGGGCCAACGTCCTGACTTTC
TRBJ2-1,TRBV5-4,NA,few,CASSPGTATSYNEQFF,TGTGCCAGCAGCCCGGGGACGGCTACCTCCTACAATGAGCAGTTCTTC
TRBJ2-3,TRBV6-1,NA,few,CASSWADTQYF,TGTGCCAGCAGCTGGGCCGATACGCAGTATTTT
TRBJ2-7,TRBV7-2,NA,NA,CASSLGPPRGLEQYF,TGTGCCAGCAGCTTAGGGCCCCCCAGGGGATTGGAGCAGTACTTC
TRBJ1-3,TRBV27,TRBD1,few,CASSPGTGVHSGNTIYF,TGTGCCAGCAGTCCCGGGACAGGGGTCCACTCTGGAAACACCATATATTTT
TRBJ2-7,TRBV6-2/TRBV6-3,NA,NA,CASSYSPQEPTYEQYF,TGTGCCAGCAGTTACTCGCCCCAAGAACCAACCTACGAGCAGTACTTC
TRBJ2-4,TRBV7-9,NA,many,CASSSPAKNIQYF,TGTGCCAGCAGCTCGCCCGCCAAAAACATTCAGTACTTC
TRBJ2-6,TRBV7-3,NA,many,CASSSSAGANVLTF,TGTGCCAGCAGCTCCTCTGCCGGGGCCAACGTCCTGACTTTC
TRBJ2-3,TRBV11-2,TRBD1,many,CASSTPHQTGADTQYF,TGTGCCAGCAGCACACCACATCAGACAGGGGCAGATACGCAGTATTTT
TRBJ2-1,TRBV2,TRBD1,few,CASSEYGTGANEQFF,TGTGCCAGCAGTGAATATGGGACAGGCGCCAATGAGCAGTTCTTC
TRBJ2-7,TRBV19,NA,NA,CASSNRVSEQYF,TGTGCCAGTAGCAACAGGGTTTCCGAGCAGTACTTC
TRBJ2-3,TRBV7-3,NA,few,CASSPGTGGTDTQYF,TGTGCCAGCAGCCCAGGGACGGGTGGGACAGATACGCAGTATTTT
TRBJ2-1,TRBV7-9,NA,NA,CASSLAVGGYEQFF,TGTGCCAGCAGCTTAGCTGTTGGCGGCTATGAGCAGTTCTTC
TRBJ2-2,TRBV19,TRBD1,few,CASSMGQGVYGELFF,TGTGCCAGTAGTATGGGACAGGGGGTCTACGGGGAGCTGTTTTTT
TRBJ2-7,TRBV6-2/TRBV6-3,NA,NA,CASSPIATNEYEQYF,TGTGCCAGCAGTCCCATCGCCACTAACGAATACGAGCAGTACTTC
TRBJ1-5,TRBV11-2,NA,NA,CASSRGGGQPQHF,TGTGCCAGCAGCAGAGGAGGTGGTCAGCCCCAGCATTTT
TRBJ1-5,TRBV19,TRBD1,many,CASSGQGVNQPQHF,TGTGCCAGTAGCGGACAGGGGGTCAATCAGCCCCAGCATTTT